Below are 32 T cell receptor beta chains sequenced from a single sample in a study of prognosis after radiotherapy for stage I lung cancer. The study amplified the TCR beta CDR3 region from genomic DNA. This amplification was carried out by two rounds of multiplex PCR. First-round PCR, the initial amplification, used primers specific to each TRBV and TRBJ gene. TCRdb ran MiXCR on the multiplex PCR reads and lists one entry per CDR3 protein. The table has about 51,000 distinct CDR3 sequences, around a third seen once. This specimen consisted of PBMCs, obtained before or after stereotactic body radiation therapy (not recorded which). Receptors were obtained from a donor aged 50 or older with non-small cell lung cancer.

The CDR3 DNA is TGTGCCAGCAGTCGACTGGTAAGCTCCTACGAGCAGTACTTC. It yields the protein CASSRLVSSYEQYF. The V gene is TRBV7-2, the J gene TRBJ2-7; D not resolved. The V gene's germline CDR1 is SGHTA and CDR2 FQGNSA. The V and J ends lost 6 bases and 0 bases respectively, with 12 bases between them. The CDR3 has 14 residues.

This clonotype came up many times. The V gene is TRBV5-4, the J gene TRBJ1-2; possibly TRBD1 for D (6 bases). The germline gives CDR1 SGHNT, CDR2 YYREEE (reference sequence). V lost 0 bases to trimming and J lost 8 bases, with 11 bases between them. This CDR3 has 13 residues. DNA for the CDR3: TGTGCCAGCAGCTTGGGAGGGGGTAACGGCTACACCTTC. Its protein product is CASSLGGGNGYTF. The full variable domain, its missing parts supplied by reference TRBV5-4 and TRBJ1-2, is ETGVTQSPTHLIKTRGQQVTLRCSSQSGHNTVSWYQQALGQGPQFIFQYYREEENGRGNFPPRFSGLQFPNYSSELNVNALELDDSALYLCASSLGGGNGYTFGSGTRLTVV.

In the case of this clonotype: As the CDR3 is not closed by the conserved phenylalanine or tryptophan, this likely results from a read error. CDR3 DNA: TGTGCCGCGACTAGCGGGAGGGCCCCGCAGAGACCCGGGGAGCTGTTTATT. Its translation: CAATSGRAPQRPGELFI. The rearrangement links TRBV19 to TRBJ2-2; 14 nucleotides match TRBD2. Germline CDR1 is LNHDA and CDR2 is SQIVND (reference sequence). The ends lost 11 bases at V and 6 bases at J; junction bases unmatched: 14. The CDR3 is 17 amino acids.

A note on this clonotype: A single base separates this from a much larger clone, so it may be a read error. The chain recombines TRBV6-9 with TRBJ2-7; D unclear. Trimming removed 4 bases at V and 3 bases at J, with 7 bases between. CDR3 size: 12 residues. Germline V lookup: CDR1 MNHGY, CDR2 SVAAGI. In DNA, the CDR3 is TGTGCCAGCAGTTTGGAATGCTACGAGCAGTACTTC. It is translated as CASSLECYEQYF.

With respect to this clonotype: A much larger clone is a single base away; this may be a read error. The chain employs TRBV6-1 and TRBJ2-7; D is uncertain. This CDR3 has 14 residues. The V gene's germline CDR1 is MNHNS and CDR2 SASEGT. The CDR3 DNA follows: TGTGCCAGCAACCCCCAAGCTACATCCTACGAGCGGTACTTC. Protein product: CASNPQATSYERYF.

This clonotype appeared many times. This chain connects TRBV20-1 to TRBJ2-1; 12 bases line up with TRBD2. This CDR3 contains 14 residues. Germline CDR1 is DFQATT and CDR2 is SNEGSKA (reference sequence). V lost 3 bases and J lost 9; bases outside the gene matches: 6. The DNA for the CDR3 is TGCAGTGCTAGCGCTAGCGGGAGGGCGGGTGAGCAGTTCTTC. Protein product: CSASASGRAGEQFF.

In this sample, this clonotype turned up many times. The V gene is TRBV5-4, the J gene TRBJ1-2; 9 bases align to TRBD1. The CDR3 sequence is 14 residues long. With V trimmed by 4 bases and J by 3 bases, 4 bases remained unmatched. Germline V lookup: CDR1 SGHNT, CDR2 YYREEE (reference sequence). The CDR3 nucleotides are TGTGCCAGCAGCCGGGGACAGGGCGACTATGGCTACACCTTC. This gives the protein CASSRGQGDYGYTF.

This clonotype has only a few counts. This sequence may be a read error, since a much larger clone differs from it by one base. J is TRBJ1-1 and V is TRBV20-1; D ambiguous. Looked up from germline, CDR1 is DFQATT and CDR2 is SNEGSKA (reference sequence). Trimming removed 6 bases at V and 0 bases at J, with 11 bases between. This CDR3 comprises 13 residues. CDR3 DNA: TGCAGTGCCTCACCGCAGGTGAACACTGAAGCTTTCTTT. Protein product: CSASPQVNTEAFF.

There are many counts of this clonotype. This sequence joins TRBV15 and TRBJ1-2; D gene unclear. This CDR3 spans 15 amino acids. Germline V lookup: CDR1 LNHNV, CDR2 YYDKDF (reference sequence). V was clipped by 0 bases and J by 8 bases, with 16 bases between them. This CDR3 reads CATSRDSTVPRGYTF. CDR3 sequence (DNA): TGTGCCACCAGCAGAGATTCTACAGTCCCTAGGGGCTACACCTTC.

The chain recombines TRBV7-8 with TRBJ1-5; 7 nucleotides line up with TRBD1. The CDR3 has 16 amino acids. Germline trimming cut 5 bases from V and 7 bases from J; bases unmatched to any gene: 14. Germline V lookup: CDR1 SGHVS, CDR2 FQNEAQ. The CDR3 region has the DNA TGTGCCAGCAGCCCACAGGGGCGCAGCGCTTGGCAGCCCCAGCATTTT. It codes for CASSPQGRSAWQPQHF.

This clonotype was seen many times. V usage is TRBV14 and J usage is TRBJ2-7; D is ambiguous. The CDR3 is 11 residues long. V was trimmed by 2 bases and J by 6 bases, leaving 5 bases between them. The germline V gene has CDR1 SGHDN and CDR2 FVKESK. CDR3 protein: CASSQSREQYF. The DNA for the CDR3 is TGTGCCAGCAGCCAATCGCGCGAGCAGTACTTC.

About this clonotype: In this CDR3 the conserved last residue, phenylalanine or tryptophan, is missing, so a read error is likely. The rearrangement joins TRBV6-2 or TRBV6-3 to TRBJ2-2; 9 bases are shared with TRBD2. The V gene end was trimmed by 4 bases and the J gene end by 1 base; junction bases not matched to a gene: 13. This CDR3 region has 19 residues. CDR1 and CDR2 (germline): MNHEY, SVGEGT. CDR3 loop: CASSSKTSGRVRNTGELFS. The CDR3 DNA reads as TGTGCCAGCAGTTCAAAGACTAGCGGTAGGGTTCGGAACACCGGGGAGCTGTTTTCT.

In this sample, this clonotype turned up many times. The chain carries TRBV6-2 or TRBV6-3 and TRBJ1-2, with 8 nucleotides matching TRBD1. The CDR3 totals 13 residues. CDR1 is MNHEY, CDR2 SVGEGT, per germline. With 7 bases clipped from V and 8 bases from J, the junction kept 9 bases outside the gene matches. The DNA of the CDR3 is TGTGCCAGCAACCTGGGACAGGCTCTGGGCTACACCTTC. Its protein product is CASNLGQALGYTF.

Details on this clonotype: A read error may explain this, as a much larger clone is one base away. The chain employs TRBV6-1 and TRBJ2-2; 8 nucleotides line up with TRBD2. The V gene's germline CDR1 is MNHNS and CDR2 SASEGT. The CDR3 totals 15 residues. The V gene end was trimmed by 7 bases and the J gene end by 5 bases; junction bases not matched to a gene: 9. The CDR3 is CASIPTGGRTGELFF. CDR3 bases: TGTGCCAGCATCCCGACGGGAGGGCGGACCGGGGAGCTGTTTTTT.

This clonotype has ten or more counts. This chain connects TRBV7-2 to TRBJ2-5; TRBD2 might be the D (6 bases). Germline CDR1 reads SGHTA; CDR2 reads FQGNSA. The CDR3 covers 13 residues. Trimming stripped 5 bases from V and 3 bases from J, with 10 bases between. In DNA form, the CDR3 reads TGTGCCAGCAGCCGGGACTCCAAAGAGACCCAGTACTTC. Translating gives CASSRDSKETQYF.

This clonotype has ten or more counts. V and J are TRBV20-1 and TRBJ2-1, with D tentatively TRBD2 (5 bases). The germline gives CDR1 DFQATT, CDR2 SNEGSKA (reference sequence). Trimming cost V 3 bases and J 6 bases, with 15 bases left between them. The CDR3 is 14 amino acids. The CDR3 loop reads CSASPPRGANEQFF. The CDR3 DNA follows: TGCAGTGCTAGCCCCCCCCGGGGAGCCAATGAGCAGTTCTTC.

This clonotype was seen at least ten times. CDR3 DNA: TGTGCCAGCAGCCAGGCCCGCTTCGGGGAGCTGTTTTTT. It yields the protein CASSQARFGELFF. The chain employs TRBV4-2 and TRBJ2-2; D unresolved. The CDR3 contains 13 residues. V lost 3 bases and J lost 7, with 9 bases in between. Germline CDR1 LGHNA, CDR2 YNFKEQ.

This clonotype was observed at least ten times. CDR3 DNA: TGTGCCAGCAGCGTTACAGGGGAAGGGGATGAGCAGTTCTTC. Translated: CASSVTGEGDEQFF. This sequence joins TRBV27 and TRBJ2-1, with TRBD1 matching 7 bases. Trimming cost V 6 bases and J 8 bases; bases outside gene matches: 10. Germline V CDR1 and CDR2: MNHEY, SMNVEV (reference sequence). This CDR3 region has 14 residues.

The sample holds a few counts of this clonotype. A much bigger clone sits one base away, suggesting this may be a read error. The CDR3 region is CASSLVAGGSGDTDTQYF. The CDR3, as DNA: TGTGCCAGCAGCTTAGTGGCGGGAGGCTCCGGAGACACAGATACGCAGTATTTT. The rearrangement uses TRBV7-3 and TRBJ2-3; 8 bases map to TRBD2. This CDR3 comprises 18 residues. V lost 2 bases and J lost 2; bases outside the gene matches: 12. The germline V gene encodes CDR1 SGHTA and CDR2 FQGTGA.

Ten or more counts support this clonotype. The rearrangement joins TRBV5-1 to TRBJ2-2; TRBD1 might be the D (7 bases). The CDR3 is 16 residues long. V shed 5 bases and J shed 4 bases, with 18 bases lying between them. Germline CDR1 reads SGHRS; CDR2 reads YFSETQ. The CDR3 is CASSSRLDRVTGELFF. As DNA, the CDR3 is TGCGCCAGCAGTTCACGACTAGACAGGGTCACCGGGGAGCTGTTTTTT.

This clonotype was recorded many times. V usage is TRBV9 and J usage is TRBJ2-5; D possibly corresponds to TRBD1 (5 bases). Trimming removed 1 base from V and 5 bases from J, with 9 bases in between. CDR1 and CDR2 from the germline V gene are SGDLS and YYNGEE. The length of the CDR3 is 13 residues. CDR3 in DNA: TGTGCCAGCAGCGTAAGGGGCAGGGAGACCCAGTACTTC. Translating gives CASSVRGRETQYF.

Remarks on this clonotype: One junction end does not reproduce the germline sequence, and a read error may be involved. The CDR3: CSSEEQGSTDTRYF. DNA for the CDR3: TGCAGTTCTGAAGAACAGGGAAGCACAGATACGCGGTATTTT. V is TRBV20-1 and J is TRBJ2-3; perhaps TRBD1 as D (6 bases). CDR1 DFQATT and CDR2 SNEGSKA come from the germline V gene (reference sequence). The CDR3 has 14 amino acids.

In this sample, this clonotype turned up many times. This chain uses TRBV30 with TRBJ1-6; TRBD1 agrees at 7 bases. J lost 4 bases, V lost 2 bases, and 11 bases had no gene match. The V gene's germline CDR1 is GTSNPN and CDR2 SVGIG (reference sequence). This CDR3 contains 17 residues. CDR3 nucleotides: TGTGCCTGGAGTTACGGGACAGCGAGGAGTTATAATTCACCCCTCCACTTT. It specifies CAWSYGTARSYNSPLHF.

This clonotype was counted many times. The chain joins TRBV7-9 to TRBJ2-3; 7 bases agree with TRBD1. V was pared by 2 bases and J by 2 bases, with 7 bases of the junction left unmatched. This CDR3 contains 16 residues. The germline V gene has CDR1 SEHNR and CDR2 FQNEAQ (reference sequence). CDR3 DNA: TGTGCCAGCAGCTTAATTAGGGGGCGGGTCACAGATACGCAGTATTTT. It is translated as CASSLIRGRVTDTQYF.

Remarks on this clonotype: Mismatch with germline at one junction end may stem from a read error. The V call is TRBV28, the J call TRBJ1-5; D is uncertain. The CDR3 is 15 residues long. Per the germline V gene, CDR1 is MDHEN and CDR2 is SYDVKM. The CDR3 sequence is CAISPGGYGNQPHHF. The CDR3 coding sequence is TGTGCCATCAGTCCCGGAGGGTATGGCAATCAGCCCCACCATTTT.

This clonotype was found many times. V is TRBV19 and J is TRBJ1-5; D gene unclear. The length of the CDR3 is 14 residues. CDR1 and CDR2 (germline): LNHDA, SQIVND (reference sequence). V shed 3 bases and J shed 4 bases, with 10 bases lying between them. CDR3 coding DNA: TGTGCCAGTAGTATGATGTACGGGAATCAGCCCCAGCATTTT. It encodes CASSMMYGNQPQHF.

A remark on this clonotype: Possible read error: a much larger clone is one base away. V and J are TRBV6-1 and TRBJ1-1; weak D call: TRBD1 (6 bases). Germline CDR1 is MNHNS and CDR2 is SASEGT. CDR3 length: 14 residues. The CDR3, as DNA: TGTGCCAGCACCTCAGGACAGACGAACACTGAAGCTTTATTT. This sequence encodes CASTSGQTNTEALF.

This chain uses TRBV6-9 with TRBJ2-2, with 11 bases lining up with TRBD1. Germline trimming cut 7 bases from V and 10 bases from J; bases unmatched to any gene: 11. CDR3 length: 15 residues. Germline CDR1 is MNHGY and CDR2 is SVAAGI. The CDR3 here is CASIYFRTGGVELFF. CDR3 DNA sequence: TGTGCCAGCATTTACTTCCGGACAGGGGGCGTGGAGCTGTTTTTT.

A remark on this clonotype: An end of the junction does not agree with germline; a read error may underlie this. This chain connects TRBV5-1 to TRBJ1-3; D possibly corresponds to TRBD1 (5 bases). This CDR3 spans 14 amino acids. Germline V lookup: CDR1 SGHRS, CDR2 YFSETQ. The chain's CDR3 is CASAGTGSVNTIYF. The CDR3 DNA reads TGCGCCAGCGCGGGGACGGGCTCTGTAAACACCATATATTTT.

This clonotype was picked up many times. The rearrangement links TRBV27 to TRBJ2-1, with D tentatively TRBD1 (5 bases). V was clipped by 6 bases and J by 7 bases, with 25 bases between them. Germline V gene data show CDR1 as MNHEY and CDR2 as SMNVEV (reference sequence). The CDR3 sequence is 17 residues long. The CDR3 sequence: CASSNIPGAVVRNEQFF. DNA of the CDR3: TGTGCCAGCAGCAATATCCCTGGGGCAGTGGTTCGGAATGAGCAGTTCTTC.

Points on this clonotype: A much larger clone lies a single base off, so this may be a read error. The V gene is TRBV28, the J gene TRBJ1-3; unclear D gene. CDR1 and CDR2 from the germline V gene are MDHEN and SYDVKM. The CDR3 is made up of 14 amino acids. DNA for the CDR3: TGTTCCAGCAGAACCTCAAACGTGCGAAACACCTTATATTTT. This translates into CSSRTSNVRNTLYF.

This clonotype was counted a few times. A read error is possible here, since a much larger clone lies one base away. V and J are TRBV12-3 or TRBV12-4 and TRBJ2-5; D may be TRBD2 (6 bases). The ends were cut back, 6 bases at V and 5 bases at J, with 22 bases in the middle. The CDR3 loop spans 16 amino acids. The CDR3 protein is CASSPSTGRGGETQYF. The CDR3 region has the DNA TGTGCCAGCAGCCCCTCGACGGGGCGGGGTGGGGAGACCCAGTACTTC.